This T cell receptor beta chain was captured in a study of regulatory T cells in long-lasting Graves disease (dated by TCRdb to the early 2020s). About the study as a whole: In the newly diagnosed Graves' disease group, patients had been taking antithyroid drugs for less than 3 months. Peripheral blood TCR sequencing and RNA sequencing compared persistent Graves' disease patients with newly diagnosed Graves' disease patients. The study was registered as a clinical trial and conducted in China. A total of approximately 35 samples underwent TCR sequencing: 13 from persistent and about 20 from newly diagnosed Graves' disease patients. Study-wide findings and limitations: Only the TCR beta chain was sequenced and analyzed. TRBV28, TRBJ1-2 and TRBJ2-5 were preferentially used in persistent disease, while TRBV20-1 and TRBJ2-1 were favored in newly diagnosed disease. A larger number of public clonotypes was shared among persistent patients (fewer than 3,000) than among newly diagnosed patients (approximately 930). Persistent Graves' disease patients showed lower TCR Shannon entropy and fewer highly expanded clones than newly diagnosed patients, suggesting clonal expansion. The small sample size was acknowledged by the authors as a limitation that may reduce accuracy. Peripheral blood alone was examined, since thyroid tissue, which constituted the primary lesion, could not be accessed.

About this clonotype itself: The antigen it recognizes is unknown. Base qualities are not at hand, and no much larger clone is one base apart.

V and J are trimmed by 1 base and 0 bases, and the gene matches miss 4 bases of the junction. The CDR3 contains 17 residues, cysteine and phenylalanine counted. Only the CDR3 region is kept as DNA, spanning 51 bases read in frame from base 1. Reading the germline V gene (reference sequence) gives CDR1 DFQATT and CDR2 SNEGSKA. The meaning of the sample's time point label: newly diagnosed GD, antithyroid drugs for less than 3 months. For both TCR sequencing and RNA sequencing, RNA was extracted from PBMCs in TRIzol. The diagnosis of Graves' disease was made according to American Thyroid Association guidelines. The patients came from an endocrinology department in Xi'an, China. Each patient gave around 9.2 milliliters of peripheral blood, collected in an EDTA anticoagulant tube. PBMCs were isolated by Ficoll Paque Plus density gradient separation without further T cell sorting. RNA quality was checked with an Agilent 2100 Bioanalyzer and agarose gel, and concentration with a NanoDrop 2000.

Library preparation used multiplex PCR. Sequencing used an Illumina HiSeq 4000. TCR beta libraries were built with iRepertoire HTBI primers and Arm-PCR amplification of CDR3 regions. Gel purification was performed on PCR products prior to sequencing. Regarding the original processing steps: Across samples, 55 to 80 TRBV and roughly 15 TRBJ segments were identified and used for gene usage analysis of CDR3 amino acid clonotypes. Filtered high-quality paired reads were merged into contigs using COPE and FqMerger. BLAST was used to align contigs to the IMGT TRBV, TRBD and TRBJ reference genes, and CDR3 was defined following IMGT. Clonotypes above 0.1% frequency were classified as highly expanded clones. Repertoire diversity was measured by Shannon entropy, and V-J evenness by the Gini coefficient. Clonotypes shared by more than one individual were considered public. TCRdb reprocessing: public reads trimmed at Q25 with fastp, clones called with MiXCR, in-frame beta chains kept. One record per CDR3 amino acid sequence lists the most common genes and DNA. In this record, the V and J calls reflect TCRdb's handling and not the investigators' own analysis. The sample table shows roughly 560,000 distinct CDR3 sequences, and about 16% are seen once. The top ten clones comprise roughly 25% of the sample.

In addition, the sample was reused for a study of T cells in Graves' hyperthyroidism and ophthalmopathy. The second investigation adds: A patient counted as having stable Graves' hyperthyroidism if no progression to ophthalmopathy occurred over 18 months of follow-up. Hyperthyroidism patients were newly diagnosed, with disease duration under 2 months, and aged 18 to 65 years. Patients with uncontrolled infections, other autoimmune diseases, pregnancy or lactation were excluded. Diagnoses were based on clinical symptoms, serum thyroxine and TRAb, thyroid ultrasound and orbital computed tomography. For the first round of RT-PCR on the TCR CDR3, the HTBI primer set was used together with the Qiagen OneStep RT-PCR kit. Most expanded thyroid clonotypes (frequency above 0.001) were also found in blood, which suggests that blood repertoires may mirror thyroid immune responses. In cross-validation, a model built on a 13 V-J signature told ophthalmopathy apart from stable hyperthyroidism with approximately 90% sensitivity and around 83% specificity, and in testing the same model reached 80%/75%. In validation, the model predicted progression to ophthalmopathy with 65% to 71% sensitivity and approximately 78% specificity, a median of around 6.6 months before onset. To identify TCR V-J signatures that set the groups apart, the researchers used a discovery cohort of roughly 100 patients, made up of 43 with Graves' ophthalmopathy and about 60 with stable Graves' hyperthyroidism. An independent validation cohort of around 20 hyperthyroidism patients and 15 or so patients who later progressed to ophthalmopathy tested prospective prediction of ophthalmopathy. The roughly 100 discovery patients were divided at random into training and test sets in a 7:3 ratio. The study also compared thyroid tissue and blood T-cell repertoires from several Graves' hyperthyroidism patients. Following sampling, methimazole starting at 30 mg daily was given to hyperthyroidism patients, and high-dose intravenous methylprednisolone was given to ophthalmopathy patients. The libraries were constructed in a second round of multiplex PCR and then size-selected and purified. Sequencing of the libraries was done on an Illumina HiSeq2000 using paired-end 100 bp reads. SOAPnuke was used to process the raw data, removing reads that contained adapters or uncalled bases, had a mean Phred below 15, or lacked an exact match to the constant primer or identifier. High-quality paired reads were merged using COPE v1.2.5, and each unique nucleotide sequence was defined as a clonotype. MiTCR v1.1 was used to align the clonotypes against IMGT TRBV, TRBD and TRBJ reference segments. Only V-J combinations with frequency above 0.0001, covering about 99% of repertoires, were analysed. The TCS score was defined as F50 (clonal expansion) divided by E x V (chaos), with BLOSUM62-based TCRdist calculated between CDR3 peptides within each V-J. Welch's t-statistics and random forest reduced 500 to 650 V-J features to about 12, which were used in a naive Bayes classifier (R e1071). Sample size was not statistically predetermined, and investigators were not blinded to group allocation. The paper describes TCR Vbeta CDR3 sequencing of about 140 peripheral blood samples, made up of fewer than 50 ophthalmopathy patients, more than 70 hyperthyroidism patients and approximately 17 progressor patients.

The sequence joins TRBV20-1 to TRBJ2-1; 12 central nucleotides agree with TRBD2. The sample here was peripheral blood mononuclear cells (PBMCs), taken at new diagnosis, from a patient treated with antithyroid drugs. The sequence was collected from a woman aged 40-60 years with Graves disease. Donor details come from another sample of the same person, matched by shared clones. The sequenced DNA: TGCAGTGCTAGAGCTAGCGGGGGGGGTCACTCCTACAATGAGCAGTTCTTC. Its protein is CSARASGGGHSYNEQFF.